Sequencing of this TCR beta chain was carried out in a study of OX40 agonist ivuxolimab in advanced cancers. Study-wide background: While on treatment, patients had intravenous ivuxolimab at 0.01 to 10 mg/kg every 2 weeks.

TCRdb keeps only in-frame clones here, not all; method: immunoSEQ multiplex PCR. Of about 76,000 clones listed, almost 85% are singletons. This specimen was CD4+ or CD8+ T cells sorted from blood, taken in a trial of the OX40 agonist ivuxolimab. This receptor was identified in an adult with an advanced solid tumor such as melanoma, head and neck, liver or kidney cancer.

Written as DNA, the CDR3 is TGTGCCAGCTCACCATTGGACAGGGGCGAGCAGTACTTC. It yields the protein CASSPLDRGEQYF. The chain combines TRBV18 with TRBJ2-7, with TRBD1 matching 9 bases. From germline, CDR1 is KGHSH and CDR2 LQKENI. V was clipped by 2 bases and J by 6 bases; unmatched bases: 2. CDR3 size: 13 residues.